These T cell receptor beta chains were read from a single sample in a study of CD8+ T cells in alopecia areata. TCRdb's table, derived via immunoSEQ multiplex PCR, lists solely in-frame clones and lacks some. The sample has around 160,000 clones, around 47% seen once; the top ten hold 6.5% to 7.5%. Sequenced material: CD4+ T cells sorted from blood. These receptors were taken from a human donor with alopecia areata. Both conserved end residues are part of each CDR3. D genes are given only for firm matches. Not every row has a clone size; where given, it reads once, few, many or a size class.

d_call	clone_size	v_call	j_call	cdr3_nt	cdr3_aa
TRBD2	.	TRBV6-1	TRBJ2-5	TGTGCCAGCAGTGGCACTCTAGCGGTCCAAGAGACCCAGTACTTC	CASSGTLAVQETQYF
TRBD1	once	TRBV29-1	TRBJ2-7	TGCAGCGTTCTGACAGGGAACTCCTACGAGCAGTACTTC	CSVLTGNSYEQYF
TRBD1	.	TRBV6-1	TRBJ1-4	TGTGCCAGCAGAATCGGGACAGTCAATGAAAAACTGTTTTTT	CASRIGTVNEKLFF
.	few	TRBV29-1	TRBJ2-1	TGCAGCGCAAGGGCAAGGGAGTGGGGTTCCTACAATGAGCAGTTCTTC	CSARAREWGSYNEQFF
TRBD2	.	TRBV30	TRBJ2-7	TGTGCCTGGAGTGTGGGAGCGGGAGGTGTCAAGCAGTACTTC	CAWSVGAGGVKQYF
.	few	TRBV29-1	TRBJ1-2	TGCAGCGTTGAGGGTTCCGCTTCTTATGGCTACACCTTC	CSVEGSASYGYTF
TRBD1	.	TRBV7-9	TRBJ1-4	TGTGCCAGCAGCTTTGGGACAGGGGGTGAAAAACTGTTTTTT	CASSFGTGGEKLFF
.	few	TRBV5-7	TRBJ1-1	TGTGCCAGCAGCTCTTTACAGGGAGAGAACACTGAAGCTTTCTTT	CASSSLQGENTEAFF
TRBD1	.	TRBV5-1	TRBJ2-1	TGCGCCAGCAGCTTTGCCGACCGGGACAGGCTGTTCTTC	CASSFADRDRLFF
.	.	TRBV5-1	TRBJ1-1	TGCGCCAGCAGCTTGTTATTGAGTACTGAAACTTTCTTT	CASSLLLSTETFF
.	.	TRBV7-2	TRBJ2-4	TGTGCCAGCAGTTATCAGCCGGCGGACATTCAGTACTTC	CASSYQPADIQYF
.	.	TRBV4-1	TRBJ1-5	TGCGCCAGCAGCCAAGATATTAGTCAGCCCCAGCATTTT	CASSQDISQPQHF
.	few	TRBV5-1	TRBJ2-1	TGCGCCAGCAGCCCCAATGTTGGTAGCGGCGTCGACAATGAGCAGTTCTTC	CASSPNVGSGVDNEQFF
.	.	TRBV28	TRBJ1-1	TGTGCCAGCAGTTTAGACGGGCGCACTGAAGCTTTCTTT	CASSLDGRTEAFF
.	.	TRBV5-1	TRBJ1-2	TGCGCCAGCAGCTTGGCCGGAGATGGCTACACCTTC	CASSLAGDGYTF
TRBD1	.	TRBV30	TRBJ1-2	TGTGCCTGGACCGGACAGGGGTTCTATGGCTACACCTTC	CAWTGQGFYGYTF
.	few	TRBV29-1	TRBJ1-1	TGCAGCGGTGACCCAGATTTGAGGACTGAAGCTTTCTTT	CSGDPDLRTEAFF
TRBD2	.	TRBV2	TRBJ2-1	TGTGCCAGCAGCGAACTAGCGGGTAGGGGGAGTGAGCAGTTCTTC	CASSELAGRGSEQFF
.	few	TRBV29-1	TRBJ1-1	TGCAGCGTGTATGGGACCTCCTCGAACACTGAAGCTTTCTTT	CSVYGTSSNTEAFF
.	.	TRBV11-2	TRBJ2-2	TGTGCCAGCAGCTTTAACAGGGCCAACACCGGGGAGCTGTTTTTT	CASSFNRANTGELFF
.	.	TRBV6-1	TRBJ2-3	TGTGCCAGCAGTGAAGTGGTCACAGCAGATACGCAGTATTTT	CASSEVVTADTQYF
.	.	TRBV10-3	TRBJ2-7	TGTGCCATCAGTGATCCAACAGGATATTACGAGCAGTACTTC	CAISDPTGYYEQYF
TRBD1	few	TRBV5-1	TRBJ2-7	TGCGCCAGCAGCTCACAGGGGTCCCCCTACGAGCAGTACTTC	CASSSQGSPYEQYF